This T cell receptor beta chain is drawn from a study of shared T cell receptors in the human thymus. Only in-frame clones appear in the TCRdb table, and some are missing; sequencing was by immunoSEQ multiplex PCR. The table has hundreds of thousands of clones, roughly 86% seen once. The ends lost 1 base at V and 5 bases at J; junction bases unmatched: 8. Germline V gene sequence: CDR1 SGHDN, CDR2 FVKESK. The CDR3 length is 16 residues. The same data also went into a second study, on human thymus T cells. As that study records: In corrective heart surgery, resections were taken, and these provided the thymus tissue. There appeared to be biased usage of V and J genes in thymic and blood repertoires. Related research reported highly overlapping thymic repertoires among unrelated individuals.

The source is a boy younger than two with a congenital heart defect. The rearrangement uses TRBV14 and TRBJ1-2, with 9 nucleotides matching TRBD1. The sequencing sample was made of thymocytes. CDR3 DNA sequence: TGTGCCAGCAGCCAAGGAACAGGGGGCGACGGATATGGCTACACCTTC. Translated: CASSQGTGGDGYGYTF.